These 31 T cell receptor beta chains originate from one sample sequenced in a study of T-cell reconstitution after alpha-beta-depleted transplantation in children (TCRdb year 2016). Overall results and qualifications from the work: Over subsequent months, a decline in hyperexpanded clone frequencies was noted, and after one year, T-cell counts and TCRbeta diversity were mostly ascribed to newly produced T cells.

According to the study, the label for this sample's treatment or condition signals: allogeneic hematopoietic cell transplantation with graft depleted of TCRalphabeta T cells and CD19 B cells. Library creation used PCR. The run used an Illumina HiSeq 2500. TCR libraries were prepared with molecular barcoding, using unique molecular identifiers to normalize TCRbeta repertoire quantification. TCRdb trimmed public reads at Q25 via fastp, called clones via MiXCR and kept in-frame beta chains. Entries that share a CDR3 protein sequence are merged under the most common genes and DNA. The sample table shows a few hundred thousand distinct CDR3 sequences, and 6.5% to 9% are seen once. Around 10% of the sample goes to the ten largest clones. These TCRs' antigens remain unknown. The sample in question was peripheral blood, obtained 360 days after TCRalphabeta/CD19-depleted stem cell transplant. These receptor sequences come from a female patient younger than 10 who had a stem cell transplant for Fanconi anemia, so the T cells may come from the graft donor.

This clonotype was found many times. The V and J genes are TRBV5-1 and TRBJ2-3; D is perhaps TRBD2 (6 bases). This CDR3 is 14 amino acids long. Looked up from germline, CDR1 is SGHRS and CDR2 is YFSETQ. Trimming pared 5 bases from V and 3 bases from J, leaving 13 bases between. DNA for the CDR3: TGCGCCAGCAGACCCGGGAGTGGGACAGATACGCAGTATTTT. This sequence encodes CASRPGSGTDTQYF.

The chain employs TRBV5-6 and TRBJ1-5; unclear D gene. The CDR3 extends over 16 amino acids. Germline values: CDR1 SGHDT, CDR2 YYEEEE. V lost 4 bases and J lost 6, with 20 bases in between. CDR3 protein: CASSVSRGVGSQPQHF. The CDR3 bases are TGTGCCAGCAGCGTCTCCCGAGGTGTGGGGAGTCAGCCCCAGCATTTT. The full variable domain, in which reference TRBV5-6 and TRBJ1-5 provide the parts outside the CDR3, is DAGVTQSPTHLIKTRGQQVTLRCSPKSGHDTVSWYQQALGQGPQFIFQYYEEEERQRGNFPDRFSGHQFPNYSSELNVNALLLGDSALYLCASSVSRGVGSQPQHFGDGTRLSIL.

This clonotype was observed a handful of times. This chain links TRBV5-5 with TRBJ1-1, with D possibly matching TRBD1 (6 bases). This CDR3 is built from 14 residues. Germline CDR1 SGHKS, CDR2 YYEKEE (reference sequence). V was clipped by 0 bases and J by 4 bases, with 10 bases between them. The CDR3, as DNA: TGTGCCAGCAGCTTGGCAGGGGAGACCACTGAAGCTTTCTTT. This encodes CASSLAGETTEAFF.

This chain links TRBV9 with TRBJ2-1, with D uncertain. V was shortened by 2 bases and J by 2 bases, with 8 bases between the two germline ends. The CDR3 sequence is 14 residues long. CDR1 is SGDLS, CDR2 YYNGEE, per germline. Here the CDR3 DNA reads TGTGCCAGCAGCGTTTCAGGAACCTACAATGAGCAGTTCTTC. This sequence encodes CASSVSGTYNEQFF.

The chain employs TRBV15 and TRBJ2-1; 9 bases match TRBD2. Losses at the gene ends were 1 base for V and 4 bases for J; bases not matched to a gene: 5. CDR1 is LNHNV and CDR2 is YYDKDF in the germline V gene (reference sequence). This CDR3 has 16 residues. The CDR3 region is CATSRVAGGGYNEQFF. In DNA, the CDR3 is TGTGCCACCAGCAGAGTGGCGGGAGGGGGTTACAATGAGCAGTTCTTC. Together with reference TRBV15 and TRBJ2-1, the CDR3 gives the full variable domain: DAMVIQNPRYQVTQFGKPVTLSCSQTLNHNVMYWYQQKSSQAPKLLFHYYDKDFNNEADTPDNFQSRRPNTSFCFLDIRSPGLGDTAMYLCATSRVAGGGYNEQFFGPGTRLTVL.

This rearrangement joins TRBV6-1 to TRBJ1-1; D is possibly TRBD1 (5 bases). V gave up 3 bases and J gave up 1 base, with 15 bases separating them. The CDR3 consists of 16 residues. Germline CDR1 and CDR2: MNHNS and SASEGT. CDR3 amino acids: CASSDYFGHQNTEAFF. In nucleotides, the CDR3 is TGTGCCAGCAGTGATTATTTCGGACATCAGAACACTGAAGCTTTCTTT.

The chain recombines TRBV11-2 with TRBJ2-7; 9 bases line up with TRBD1. The V gene's germline CDR1 is SGHAT and CDR2 FQNNGV. The V and J ends lost 6 bases and 4 bases, in that order; junction bases with no gene match: 7. The CDR3 has 14 amino acids. CDR3 region: CASRFTGGWYEQYF. The CDR3 DNA reads TGTGCCAGCAGGTTTACAGGGGGCTGGTACGAGCAGTACTTC.

In its sample, this clonotype was seen many times. The chain couples TRBV9 to TRBJ2-3; no clear D. CDR1 is SGDLS, CDR2 YYNGEE, per germline. Trimming left V 3 bases short and J 3 bases short, with 8 bases between. The CDR3 runs to 13 residues. DNA for the CDR3: TGTGCCAGCAGCGCGGGTGGGACAGATACGCAGTATTTT. It yields the protein CASSAGGTDTQYF.

In this sample, this clonotype turned up many times. The chain is built from TRBV20-1 and TRBJ2-5; no clear D. The germline V gene has CDR1 DFQATT and CDR2 SNEGSKA (reference sequence). Trimming pared 1 base from V and 1 base from J, leaving 13 bases between. This CDR3 comprises 15 residues. CDR3 sequence: CSARAPETFQETQYF. CDR3 in DNA: TGCAGTGCTAGAGCCCCAGAAACCTTCCAAGAGACCCAGTACTTC.

The gene calls are TRBV11-2 and TRBJ2-2; 8 bases line up with TRBD2. The CDR3 is 17 amino acids. Trimming at V came to 3 bases and at J to 4 bases, leaving 10 bases not matched to a gene. From germline, CDR1 is SGHAT and CDR2 FQNNGV. This chain's CDR3 is CASSLGRESGGTGELFF. Written as DNA, the CDR3 is TGTGCCAGCAGCTTGGGCAGGGAGAGCGGGGGCACCGGGGAGCTGTTTTTT.

The gene calls are TRBV5-6 and TRBJ2-5; D might be TRBD1 or TRBD2, each matching 5 bases. With 4 bases removed from V and 5 bases from J, the gap between germline ends came to 12 bases. The V gene's germline CDR1 is SGHDT and CDR2 YYEEEE. The length of the CDR3 is 13 residues. CDR3 loop: CASSPGGTETQYF. Here the CDR3 DNA reads TGTGCCAGCAGCCCTGGGGGTACTGAGACCCAGTACTTC.

This clonotype was detected many times. V usage is TRBV4-2 and J usage is TRBJ1-1; the match to TRBD1 covers 8 bases. The CDR3 is made up of 17 amino acids. Looked up from germline, CDR1 is LGHNA and CDR2 is YNFKEQ. V shed 3 bases, J shed 4 bases, and the junction held 13 bases outside the gene matches. CDR3 protein: CASSHNTGTGQGTEAFF. Here the CDR3 DNA reads TGTGCCAGCAGCCACAACACTGGGACAGGTCAGGGCACTGAAGCTTTCTTT.

This clonotype has ten or more counts. The chain carries TRBV5-1 and TRBJ2-7; unclear D gene. The CDR3 contains 14 residues. Trimming pared 1 base from V and 4 bases from J, leaving 12 bases between. Germline CDR1 SGHRS, CDR2 YFSETQ. The CDR3 sequence is CASSLSTETYEQYF. CDR3 DNA: TGCGCCAGCAGCTTGAGTACAGAAACTTACGAGCAGTACTTC.

On this clonotype itself: This may be a read error, as it is one base from a much larger clone. The chain employs TRBV7-8 and TRBJ2-7; tentative D call: TRBD1 (6 bases). The CDR3 totals 13 residues. Looked up from germline, CDR1 is SGHVS and CDR2 is FQNEAQ. Trimming removed 9 bases at V and 3 bases at J, with 15 bases between. The CDR3 spells CARSLEGHYEQYV. The DNA for the CDR3 is TGTGCCAGGAGCCTAGAGGGACACTACGAGCAGTACGTC.

In this sample, this clonotype turned up many times. The chain has TRBV5-1 and TRBJ2-3, with D possibly TRBD1 on 6 matching bases. Germline CDR1 SGHRS, CDR2 YFSETQ. With 4 bases removed from V and 0 bases from J, the gap between germline ends came to 12 bases. The CDR3 runs to 15 residues. The CDR3 loop is CASSGGTTSTDTQYF. The CDR3 bases are TGCGCCAGCAGCGGTGGGACAACGAGCACAGATACGCAGTATTTT.

This clonotype was detected many times. The CDR3 nucleotides read TGCGCCAGCAGCTTGGGTACTAGCGGGAGCACAGATACGCAGTATTTT. It encodes CASSLGTSGSTDTQYF. V usage is TRBV5-1 and J usage is TRBJ2-3, with 9 nucleotides matching TRBD2. Germline V lookup: CDR1 SGHRS, CDR2 YFSETQ. The CDR3 length is 16 residues. V was pared by 0 bases and J by 0 bases, with 2 bases of the junction left unmatched.

This clonotype was counted at least ten times. The chain carries TRBV20-1 and TRBJ1-2; 11 bases fit TRBD1. This CDR3 is built from 12 residues. Per germline, CDR1 DFQATT and CDR2 SNEGSKA (reference sequence). Trimming took 4 bases from V and 6 from J; bases not matched to a gene: 1. This chain's CDR3 is CSATDRGHGYTF. The DNA of the CDR3 is TGCAGTGCTACGGACAGGGGGCATGGCTACACCTTC.

CDR3 loop: CASSKPQVPYEQYF. The DNA of the CDR3 is TGTGCCAGCAGCAAGCCGCAGGTACCGTACGAGCAGTACTTC. This rearrangement joins TRBV7-8 to TRBJ2-7; D gene ambiguous. Looked up from germline, CDR1 is SGHVS and CDR2 is FQNEAQ. Trimming removed 5 bases from V and 4 bases from J, with 15 bases in between. The length of the CDR3 is 14 residues.

This clonotype has ten or more counts. This chain connects TRBV20-1 to TRBJ1-1; 8 nucleotides match TRBD1. The germline V gene encodes CDR1 DFQATT and CDR2 SNEGSKA (reference sequence). This CDR3 contains 13 residues. The CDR3 region is CRLARGLDTEAFF. The CDR3 DNA reads TGCAGGCTCGCCAGGGGGCTTGACACTGAAGCTTTCTTT.

Many counts were recorded for this clonotype. The CDR3 spells CASSPGTPKETQYF. The CDR3 DNA sequence: TGTGCCAGCAGTCCCGGGACACCCAAAGAGACCCAGTACTTC. This sequence joins TRBV12-3 or TRBV12-4 and TRBJ2-5; D perhaps matches TRBD1 (6 bases). The CDR3 is made up of 14 amino acids. The V end lost 5 bases, the J end lost 3 bases, and 13 bases lay between the germline ends.

This clonotype was seen repeatedly, ten times or more. This chain joins TRBV4-1 and TRBJ2-3; no clear D. Per germline, CDR1 MGHRA and CDR2 YSYEKL. V was cut by 1 base and J by 4 bases, with 6 bases left in between. The CDR3 contains 13 residues. This chain's CDR3 is CASSQVQADTQYF. The CDR3 bases are TGCGCCAGCAGCCAAGTCCAAGCAGATACGCAGTATTTT.

This clonotype showed up many times. J is TRBJ1-4 and V is TRBV29-1; 7 bases fit TRBD1. The J segment lost 1 base and the V segment lost 7 bases, leaving 3 bases of the junction unmatched. This CDR3 has 13 amino acids. The V gene's germline CDR1 is SQVTM and CDR2 ANQGSEA. This chain's CDR3 is CSAHRGTNEKLFF. The CDR3, as DNA: TGCAGCGCCCACAGGGGAACTAATGAAAAACTGTTTTTT. Full variable domain (outside the CDR3, taken from reference TRBV29-1 and TRBJ1-4): SAVISQKPSRDICQRGTSLTIQCQVDSQVTMMFWYRQQPGQSLTLIATANQGSEATYESGFVIDKFPISRPNLTFSTLTVSNMSPEDSSIYLCSAHRGTNEKLFFGSGTQLSVL.

A word on this clonotype: A much more abundant neighbour one base away suggests this may be a read error. The J gene is TRBJ2-7, the V gene TRBV28, with D tentatively TRBD2 (5 bases). CDR1 MDHEN and CDR2 SYDVKM come from the germline V gene. This CDR3 has 15 residues. The CDR3 protein is CASSFGNAGLYGQYF. The CDR3, as DNA: TGTGCCAGCAGTTTCGGTAATGCGGGCCTCTACGGGCAGTACTTC.

This clonotype was seen more than once but under ten times. The V gene is TRBV10-3, the J gene TRBJ2-4; perhaps TRBD1 as D (6 bases). The germline CDR1 and CDR2 sequences are ENHRY and SYGVKD. The CDR3 is 13 amino acids. Trimming shortened V by 10 bases and J by 1 base, and 11 bases separated the two germline ends. Written as DNA, the CDR3 is TGTGCCACCACAACAGGGGCCAAAAACATTCAGTACTTC. Its translation is CATTTGAKNIQYF.

This clonotype has more than one count but fewer than ten. The gene calls are TRBV6-2 or TRBV6-3 and TRBJ2-3, with TRBD1 as a possible D gene (6 bases). V gave up 7 bases and J gave up 8 bases, with 19 bases separating them. This CDR3 has 14 residues. Germline values: CDR1 MNHEY, CDR2 SVGEGT. CDR3 residues: CASMEWGPKGTQYF. Here the CDR3 DNA reads TGTGCCAGCATGGAGTGGGGGCCCAAGGGTACGCAGTATTTT.

In this sample, this clonotype turned up many times. The chain employs TRBV29-1 and TRBJ2-3; perhaps D is TRBD1 or TRBD2 (6 bases each). V lost 4 bases and J 6 bases, leaving 14 bases between the germline ends. The CDR3 contains 13 residues. Per germline, CDR1 SQVTM and CDR2 ANQGSEA. CDR3 residues: CSVVGQGRDTQYF. The CDR3 DNA is TGCAGCGTTGTAGGGCAGGGGAGGGATACGCAGTATTTT.

In this sample, this clonotype turned up many times. V usage is TRBV28 and J usage is TRBJ2-1, with 9 bases fitting TRBD2. The CDR3 loop spans 16 amino acids. V shed 3 bases and J 6 bases; nucleotides not matched to a gene: 9. The germline V gene encodes CDR1 MDHEN and CDR2 SYDVKM. The chain's CDR3 is CASSFPAGGLSNEQFF. The CDR3 DNA reads TGTGCCAGCAGTTTTCCGGCGGGGGGGCTATCCAATGAGCAGTTCTTC.

The chain has TRBV7-2 and TRBJ2-2; 12 bases fit TRBD1. Germline V lookup: CDR1 SGHTA, CDR2 FQGNSA. The CDR3 consists of 18 residues. The V segment lost 1 base and the J segment 0 bases; nucleotides outside the gene matches: 3. The CDR3 DNA sequence: TGTGCCAGCAGCTTAGGGCGGGACAGGGGGCCGAACACCGGGGAGCTGTTTTTT. Translating it yields CASSLGRDRGPNTGELFF.

There are many counts of this clonotype. The gene calls are TRBV27 and TRBJ2-1, with D unclear. Germline assignment: CDR1 MNHEY and CDR2 SMNVEV (reference sequence). The CDR3 spans 10 residues. V was pared by 8 bases and J by 9 bases, with 8 bases between. The DNA of the CDR3 is TGTGCCAGCGGGTTAGGTGAGCAGTTCTTC. Translated: CASGLGEQFF.

At least ten counts were recorded for this clonotype. V is TRBV29-1 and J is TRBJ2-7; 8 nucleotides line up with TRBD1. The CDR3 has 14 residues. V gave up 4 bases and J gave up 4 bases; unmatched junction bases: 9. In germline, CDR1 is SQVTM, CDR2 ANQGSEA. CDR3 DNA sequence: TGCAGCGTTGGCCCCGGGACAGGAAGGTACGAGCAGTACTTC. This sequence encodes CSVGPGTGRYEQYF.

In its sample, this clonotype was seen a few times. The gene calls are TRBV18 and TRBJ1-3, with D perhaps TRBD1 (5 bases). Per the germline V gene, CDR1 is KGHSH and CDR2 is LQKENI. The V and J ends lost 1 base and 0 bases respectively, with 10 bases between them. This CDR3 region has 16 residues. CDR3: CASSPLPGHSGNTIYF. The CDR3 DNA reads TGTGCCAGCTCACCACTTCCCGGACACTCTGGAAACACCATATATTTT.